The T cell receptor (beta chain) under discussion was sequenced for a study of blood T cell repertoires in COVID-19. Study background: Spain, Italy and the United States supplied samples that represented acute and convalescent COVID-19. From T cells, B-cell-depleted T cells, or PBMCs came the material, which was cDNA or gDNA.

Authors' methods: Estimation of nucleated cell counts was performed using reference gene primer amplification. TCRdb's table, derived via immunoSEQ multiplex PCR, lists solely in-frame clones and lacks some. That table is the source of V, J and clone size, and D and trimming were worked out from the DNA. The repertoire holds under 400,000 clones, with 85% to 90% as singletons. The CDR3 totals 18 residues. Per the germline V gene, CDR1 is MDHEN and CDR2 is SYDVKM. J was trimmed by 0 bases and V by 4 bases; bases with no gene match: 9. The chain couples TRBV28 to TRBJ2-1, with 10 positions matching TRBD1. This TCR came from a man aged 18 to 30 with active or convalescent COVID-19. The sample consisted of peripheral blood. The CDR3 DNA reads TGTGCCAGCAGTTCCAATGTCCGGACAGGGGGCTCCTACAATGAGCAGTTCTTC. Protein product: CASSSNVRTGGSYNEQFF.